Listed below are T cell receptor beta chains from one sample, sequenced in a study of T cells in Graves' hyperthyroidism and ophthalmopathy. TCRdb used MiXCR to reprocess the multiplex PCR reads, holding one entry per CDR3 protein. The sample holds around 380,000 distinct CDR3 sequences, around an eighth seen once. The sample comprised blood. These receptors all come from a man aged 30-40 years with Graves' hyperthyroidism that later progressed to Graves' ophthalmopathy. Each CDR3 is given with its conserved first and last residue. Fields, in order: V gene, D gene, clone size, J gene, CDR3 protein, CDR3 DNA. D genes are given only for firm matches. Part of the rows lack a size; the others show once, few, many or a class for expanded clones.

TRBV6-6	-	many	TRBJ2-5	CASSYGPETQYF	TGTGCCAGCAGTTACGGCCCCGAGACCCAGTACTTC
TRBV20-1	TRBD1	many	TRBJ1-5	CSARGTGGQPQHF	TGCAGTGCTAGAGGGACAGGGGGCCAGCCCCAGCATTTT
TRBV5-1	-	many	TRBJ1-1	CASSFSVSLNTEAFF	TGCGCCAGCAGCTTTTCGGTCAGCTTGAACACTGAAGCTTTCTTT
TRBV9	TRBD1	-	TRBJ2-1	CASSLNSGTGGSHEQFF	TGTGCCAGCAGCTTAAACTCCGGGACAGGGGGCTCCCATGAGCAGTTCTTC
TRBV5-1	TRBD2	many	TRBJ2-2	CASSLALADTGELFF	TGCGCCAGCAGCTTGGCTCTAGCGGACACCGGGGAGCTGTTTTTT
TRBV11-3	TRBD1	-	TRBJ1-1	CASSARDRSNTEAFF	TGTGCCAGCAGCGCCCGGGACAGATCGAACACTGAAGCTTTCTTT
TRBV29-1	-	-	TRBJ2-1	CSVALGGNEQFF	TGCAGCGTTGCCCTAGGGGGCAATGAGCAGTTCTTC
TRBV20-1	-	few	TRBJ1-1	CSARMRDRPIKAFF	TGCAGTGCTAGAATGCGCGATCGGCCTATAAAAGCTTTCTTT
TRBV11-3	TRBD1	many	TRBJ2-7	CASSLADRGLRYEQYF	TGTGCCAGCAGCTTAGCCGACAGGGGGCTCCGGTACGAGCAGTACTTC
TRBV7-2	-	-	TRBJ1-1	CASSLVSRLNTEAFF	TGTGCCAGCAGCTTAGTAAGCAGATTGAACACTGAAGCTTTCTTT
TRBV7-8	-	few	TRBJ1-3	CASSLGSGIGNTIYF	TGTGCCAGCAGCTTAGGGTCAGGGATAGGAAACACCATATATTTT
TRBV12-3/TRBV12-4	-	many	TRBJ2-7	CASSLIGSTYEQYF	TGTGCCAGCAGTTTAATAGGGAGCACCTACGAGCAGTACTTC
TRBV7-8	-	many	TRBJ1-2	CASSLGGRDYGYTF	TGTGCCAGCAGCTTAGGGGGGAGGGACTATGGCTACACCTTC
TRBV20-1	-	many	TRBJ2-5	CSAKKGQETQYF	TGCAGCGCCAAGAAGGGGCAAGAGACCCAGTACTTC
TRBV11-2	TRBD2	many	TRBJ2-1	CASSYPSGGGYNEQFF	TGTGCCAGCAGCTATCCAAGCGGGGGAGGCTACAATGAGCAGTTCTTC
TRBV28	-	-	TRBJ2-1	CASSLPGTGAYNEQFF	TGTGCCAGCAGTTTACCAGGGACGGGCGCCTACAATGAGCAGTTCTTC
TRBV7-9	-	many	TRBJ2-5	CASSQSRETQYF	TGTGCCAGCAGTCAGTCTCGGGAGACCCAGTACTTC
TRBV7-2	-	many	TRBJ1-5	CASSLGLFNQPQHF	TGTGCCAGCAGCTTAGGCCTTTTCAATCAGCCCCAGCATTTT
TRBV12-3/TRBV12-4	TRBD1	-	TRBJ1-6	CASRPGTGLFNSPLHF	TGTGCCAGCAGGCCCGGGACAGGGCTTTTTAATTCACCCCTCCACTTT
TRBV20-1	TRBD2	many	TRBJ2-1	CSARLAGGPLNEQFF	TGCAGTGCTAGACTCGCGGGGGGGCCTCTCAATGAGCAGTTCTTC
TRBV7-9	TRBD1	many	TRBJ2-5	CASRKDRAQETQYF	TGTGCCAGCAGGAAGGACAGGGCCCAAGAGACCCAGTACTTC
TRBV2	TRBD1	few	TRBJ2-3	CASSARGLSRDTQYF	TGTGCCAGCAGTGCTAGGGGGCTGAGCAGAGATACGCAGTATTTT
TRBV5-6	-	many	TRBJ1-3	CASSLVVSSGNTIYF	TGTGCCAGCAGCTTGGTTGTGAGCTCTGGAAACACCATATATTTT
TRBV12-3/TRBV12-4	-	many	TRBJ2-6	CASRWSETGANVLTF	TGTGCCAGCAGGTGGTCAGAAACTGGGGCCAACGTCCTGACTTTC
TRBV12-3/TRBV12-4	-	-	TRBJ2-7	CASSLDSIEQYF	TGTGCCAGCAGTTTAGACAGCATCGAGCAGTACTTC
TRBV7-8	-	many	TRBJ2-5	CASSLAYSIGVAQYF	TGTGCCAGCAGCTTAGCATATAGTATCGGGGTAGCCCAGTACTTC
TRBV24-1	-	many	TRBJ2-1	CATSDLSRSPYNEQFF	TGTGCCACCAGTGATTTATCCCGGTCACCTTACAATGAGCAGTTCTTC
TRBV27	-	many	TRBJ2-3	CASIAEPNTGRWTDTQYF	TGTGCCAGCATCGCCGAACCCAATACAGGGAGATGGACAGATACGCAGTATTTT
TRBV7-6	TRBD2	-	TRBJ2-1	CASSGIAGSSYNEQFF	TGTGCCAGCAGCGGAATAGCGGGGAGCTCCTACAATGAGCAGTTCTTC
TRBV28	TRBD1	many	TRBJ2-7	CASSLETGGYEQYF	TGTGCCAGCAGTTTGGAGACAGGGGGGTACGAGCAGTACTTC
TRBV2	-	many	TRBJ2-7	CASNLQAGPYEQYF	TGTGCCAGCAATCTGCAGGCCGGTCCCTACGAGCAGTACTTC
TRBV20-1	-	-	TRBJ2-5	CSATPLQRSYFQETQYF	TGCAGTGCTACACCATTGCAGCGGTCCTACTTCCAAGAGACCCAGTACTTC
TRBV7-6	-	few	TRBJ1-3	CASSLVPGRSRGNTIYF	TGTGCCAGCAGCTTAGTGCCAGGGAGGTCCCGCGGAAACACCATATATTTT
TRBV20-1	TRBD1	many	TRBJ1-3	CSARMDRAGNTIYF	TGCAGTGCTAGAATGGACAGGGCTGGAAACACCATATATTTT
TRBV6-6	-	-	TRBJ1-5	CASSYSYLGDQPQHF	TGTGCCAGCAGTTACTCATATCTGGGTGATCAGCCCCAGCATTTT
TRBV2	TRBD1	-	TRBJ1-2	CASSGKLIGTGSLGGYTF	TGTGCCAGCAGTGGGAAGCTGATCGGGACAGGGTCCTTGGGAGGCTACACCTTC
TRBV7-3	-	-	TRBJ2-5	CASSLTGGGQETQYF	TGTGCCAGCAGCCTCACAGGGGGAGGGCAAGAGACCCAGTACTTC
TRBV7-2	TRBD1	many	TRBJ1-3	CASSATQGGSGNTIYF	TGTGCCAGCAGCGCCACACAGGGGGGCTCTGGAAACACCATATATTTT
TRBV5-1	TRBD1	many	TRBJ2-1	CASSVGQGADEQFF	TGCGCCAGCAGCGTGGGACAGGGGGCGGACGAGCAGTTCTTC
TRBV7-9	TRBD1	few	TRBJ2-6	CASSYPTGSHSGANVLTF	TGTGCCAGCAGCTATCCGACAGGGAGCCACTCTGGGGCCAACGTCCTGACTTTC
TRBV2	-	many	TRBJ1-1	CASSNGAFF	TGTGCCAGCAGTAATGGAGCTTTCTTT
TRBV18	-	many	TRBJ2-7	CASSRDTPAYEQYF	TGTGCCAGCTCTCGGGACACGCCGGCCTACGAGCAGTACTTC
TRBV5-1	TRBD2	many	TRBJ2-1	CASRRAGGHNEQFF	TGCGCCAGCAGACGAGCGGGGGGTCACAATGAGCAGTTCTTC
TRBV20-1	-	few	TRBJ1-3	CSARDRSHTIYF	TGCAGTGCTAGAGACAGGAGTCACACCATATATTTT
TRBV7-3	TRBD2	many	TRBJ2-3	CASSSAGGRADTQYF	TGTGCCAGCAGCTCAGCGGGGGGGCGCGCAGATACGCAGTATTTT
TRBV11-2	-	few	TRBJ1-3	CASSAVKGDTIYF	TGTGCCAGCAGCGCCGTGAAGGGGGACACCATATATTTT
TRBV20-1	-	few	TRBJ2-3	CSASHGATDTQYF	TGCAGTGCTAGTCACGGGGCCACAGATACGCAGTATTTT
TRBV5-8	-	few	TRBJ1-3	CASSLMRGGSGNTIYF	TGTGCCAGCAGCCTAATGCGTGGGGGATCTGGAAACACCATATATTTT
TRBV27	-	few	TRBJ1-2	CASSLTGIFSYTF	TGTGCCAGCAGTTTAACGGGGATTTTTAGCTACACCTTC
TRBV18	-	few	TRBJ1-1	CASSPGGQGAEAFF	TGTGCCAGCTCACCAGGGGGGCAGGGAGCTGAAGCTTTCTTT
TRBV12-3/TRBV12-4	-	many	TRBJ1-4	CASTSTGLEEKLFF	TGTGCCAGCACTTCGACAGGTTTGGAGGAAAAACTGTTTTTT
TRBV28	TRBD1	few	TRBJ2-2	CASSLVGQGKGGELFF	TGTGCCAGCAGTCTCGTGGGACAGGGTAAAGGCGGGGAGCTGTTTTTT
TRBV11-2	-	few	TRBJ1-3	CASSFSWAEGNTIYF	TGTGCCAGCAGCTTTTCGTGGGCGGAAGGAAACACCATATATTTT
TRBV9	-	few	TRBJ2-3	CASSVHRHDLDTQYF	TGTGCCAGCAGCGTTCATCGACACGACTTAGATACGCAGTATTTT
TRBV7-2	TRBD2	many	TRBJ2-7	CASSFGTISYEQYF	TGTGCCAGCAGCTTCGGGACTATCTCCTACGAGCAGTACTTC
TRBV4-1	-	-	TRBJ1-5	CASSPIGDQPQHF	TGCGCCAGCAGCCCTATTGGCGATCAGCCCCAGCATTTT
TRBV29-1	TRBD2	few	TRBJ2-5	CSVERGDQETQYF	TGCAGCGTTGAGCGGGGGGATCAAGAGACCCAGTACTTC
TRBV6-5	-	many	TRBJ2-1	CASSYSAGDNEQFF	TGTGCCAGCAGTTACTCGGCAGGGGACAATGAGCAGTTCTTC